The rows below give T cell receptor beta chains drawn from one sample of a study of blood T cell repertoires in COVID-19. The method was immunoSEQ multiplex PCR; TCRdb's version includes in-frame clones alone and lacks a portion of them. Of approximately 98,000 clones detected, 80% to 85% appear once; the ten largest clones hold roughly 4%. Sequencing input: peripheral blood. All receptors derive from a man between 60 and 75 years old with acute or convalescent COVID-19. Each CDR3 is given with its conserved first and last residue. Each record gives: V gene, J gene, CDR3 protein.

TRBV7-8,TRBJ2-1,CASSRGGSSYNEQFF
TRBV6-5,TRBJ1-2,CASSYRGLGYTF
TRBV30,TRBJ1-2,CAWNPLAGYTF
TRBV9,TRBJ1-1,CASSLSGGQVDGAEAFF
TRBV11-2,TRBJ2-7,CASSVGLTYEQYF
TRBV7-2,TRBJ1-3,CASSLFTGASGNTIYF
TRBV11-2,TRBJ2-1,CASSMSLAGVYNEQFF
TRBV4-2,TRBJ2-1,CASSQDSGGGAGNEQFF
TRBV5-4,TRBJ2-2,CASSLVRRSSTGELFF
TRBV6-5,TRBJ1-1,CASSYIDRGLTEAFF
TRBV6-5,TRBJ2-3,CASSSLGSTDTQYF